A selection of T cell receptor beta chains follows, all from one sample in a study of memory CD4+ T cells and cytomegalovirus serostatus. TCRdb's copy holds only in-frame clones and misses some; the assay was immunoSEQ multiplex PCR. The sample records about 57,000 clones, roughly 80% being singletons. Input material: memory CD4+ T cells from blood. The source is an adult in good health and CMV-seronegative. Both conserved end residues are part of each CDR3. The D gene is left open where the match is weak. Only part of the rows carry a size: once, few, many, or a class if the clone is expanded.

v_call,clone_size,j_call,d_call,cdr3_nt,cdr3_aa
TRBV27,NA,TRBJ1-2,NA,TGTGCCAGCAGTTTGTCAGGGGATGATGGCTACACCTTC,CASSLSGDDGYTF
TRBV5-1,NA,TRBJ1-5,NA,TGCGCCAGCAGTCTCGGGACCAGCAATCAGCCCCAGCATTTT,CASSLGTSNQPQHF
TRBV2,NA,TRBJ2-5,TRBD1,TGTGCCAGCAGTGGGACAGGGCTGAGGGAGACCCAGTACTTC,CASSGTGLRETQYF
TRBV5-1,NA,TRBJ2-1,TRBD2,TGCGCCAGCAGCTCTGGACTAGCGGGGAACAATGAGCAGTTCTTC,CASSSGLAGNNEQFF
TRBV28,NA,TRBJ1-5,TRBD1,TGTGCCAGCAGTTCATTAACAGGGGAACGCAATCAGCCCCAGCATTTT,CASSSLTGERNQPQHF
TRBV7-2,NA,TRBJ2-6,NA,TGTGCCAGCAGCGCCGGGTACTCTGGGGCCAACGTCCTGACTTTC,CASSAGYSGANVLTF
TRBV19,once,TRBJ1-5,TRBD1,TGTGCCAGTAGTATGGGAACCACAGGGGCAGGGCAGCCCCAGCATTTT,CASSMGTTGAGQPQHF
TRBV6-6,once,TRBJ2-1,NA,TGTGCCAGCAGTTCCAAGGGGAACAATGAGCAGTTCTTC,CASSSKGNNEQFF
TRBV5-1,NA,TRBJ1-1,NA,TGCGCCAGCAGCTTGGGAACAGTCGGGAACACTGAAGCTTTCTTT,CASSLGTVGNTEAFF
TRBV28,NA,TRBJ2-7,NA,TGTGCCAGCAGCTCATCGGGGGTTCAACAATACGAGCAGTACTTC,CASSSSGVQQYEQYF
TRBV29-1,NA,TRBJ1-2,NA,TGCAGCGTCTACAGTGCCCTTGGCTACACCTTC,CSVYSALGYTF
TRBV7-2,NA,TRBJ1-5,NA,TGTGCCAGCAGCTCACAGACAGGAAAAGGTCAGCCCCAGCATTTT,CASSSQTGKGQPQHF
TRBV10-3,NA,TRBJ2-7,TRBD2,TGTGCCGGCGGGGGGAACTACGAGCAGTACTTC,CAGGGNYEQYF
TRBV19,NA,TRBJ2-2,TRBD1,TGTGCCAGTAGGCCGGTGGACAGGGCGGTTAACGGGGAGCTGTTTTTT,CASRPVDRAVNGELFF
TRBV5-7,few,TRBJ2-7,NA,TGTGCCAGCAGCCACCCCCCCAGGGAGATCTCCTACGAGCAGTACTTC,CASSHPPREISYEQYF
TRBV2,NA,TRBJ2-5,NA,TGTGCCAGCAGTGAACGGGACCCTACCCAGTACTTC,CASSERDPTQYF
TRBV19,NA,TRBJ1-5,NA,TGTGCCAGTAGGGGGACGAACAAGGGGATAATTGGTCAGCCCCAGCATTTT,CASRGTNKGIIGQPQHF
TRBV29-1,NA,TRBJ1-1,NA,TGCAGCGTTGAGCGGGGGCAGGGGACTGAAGCTTTCTTT,CSVERGQGTEAFF
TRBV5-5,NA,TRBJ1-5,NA,TGTGCCAGCAGCTTTATCAGTGAGCATCAGCCCCAGCATTTT,CASSFISEHQPQHF
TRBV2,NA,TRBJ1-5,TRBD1,TGTGCCAGCAGTGGGGACAGGGACCAGCCCCAGCATTTT,CASSGDRDQPQHF
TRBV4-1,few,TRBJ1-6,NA,TGCGCCAGCAGCCGCGGAACAACCCGATTGGGGGGGAAATATTCACCCCTCCACTTT,CASSRGTTRLGGKYSPLHF
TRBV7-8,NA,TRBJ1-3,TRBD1,TGTGCCAGCAGCTTAGCGAAACTCACTCCGGGGACAGGGACTGGAAACACCATATATTTT,CASSLAKLTPGTGTGNTIYF
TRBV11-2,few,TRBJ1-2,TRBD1,TGTGCCAGCAGCCCCAGGGACAGAGCTAACTATGGCTACACCTTC,CASSPRDRANYGYTF
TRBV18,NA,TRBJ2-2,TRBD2,TGTGCCAGCTCACCAAGCGGGGACACCGGGGAGCTGTTTTTT,CASSPSGDTGELFF
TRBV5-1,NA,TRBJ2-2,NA,TGCGCCAGCAGCCCAGGGGGGAGCTCGGGCGGGGAGCTGTTTTTT,CASSPGGSSGGELFF
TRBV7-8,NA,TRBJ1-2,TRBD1,TGTGCCAGCCGGGCAGGGGGAGGCGGCTACACCTTC,CASRAGGGGYTF